Listed below are T cell receptor beta chains from one sample, sequenced in a study of blood T cells in healthy people across ages. One entry per CDR3 protein, called by TCRdb with MiXCR from the 5' RACE reads. The table lists roughly 2 million distinct CDR3 sequences, about 50% of them singletons. The sequencing sample was made of blood. The origin of the receptors is a woman aged 40-49 years in good health. CDR3s include the opening cysteine and the closing phenylalanine or tryptophan. D genes are given only for firm matches. For some rows the clone size is stated as once, few or many, or as a class when expanded; others skip it.

clone size	D gene	J gene	CDR3 length	V gene	CDR3 DNA	CDR3 protein
NA	TRBD2	TRBJ2-5	14	TRBV7-9	TGTGCCAGCAGCGGCTTAGCGGGGGAAAAGACCCAGTACTTC	CASSGLAGEKTQYF
NA	TRBD2	TRBJ2-3	16	TRBV2	TGTGCCAGCAGTGAAGGGCCTAGCGGGTTCCGGGATACGCAGTATTTT	CASSEGPSGFRDTQYF
few	NA	TRBJ2-6	15	TRBV5-1	TGCGCCAGCAGAGTGACCGTCTCTGGGGCCAACGTCCTGACTTTC	CASRVTVSGANVLTF
NA	TRBD2	TRBJ2-2	19	TRBV4-1	TGCGCCAGCAGCCAAGTGGGGACTAGCCCACTCAAGTTATCCGGGGAGCTGTTTTTT	CASSQVGTSPLKLSGELFF
NA	NA	TRBJ2-5	11	TRBV29-1	TGCAGCGGTGGCTCGCCAGAGACCCAGTACTTT	CSGGSPETQYF
few	TRBD1	TRBJ1-6	16	TRBV6-5	TGTGCCAGCAGACAAGGACAGGGGGTCTATAATTCACCCCTCCACTTT	CASRQGQGVYNSPLHF
few	NA	TRBJ1-2	15	TRBV6-5	TGTGCCAGCAGTTACTCAGGAGACATCAGCTATGGCTACACCTTC	CASSYSGDISYGYTF
NA	NA	TRBJ2-1	13	TRBV7-8	TGTGCCAGCAGCGGGGGGCTGCGGTGGGAGCAGTTCTTC	CASSGGLRWEQFF
NA	TRBD1	TRBJ1-4	12	TRBV20-1	TGCAGCCTTAAGGGGGCGGCTGAAAAACTGTTTTTT	CSLKGAAEKLFF
few	TRBD2	TRBJ2-1	17	TRBV4-1	TGCGCCAGCAGCCAGGCCGAGCGGGGGGGCTCCTACAATGAGCAGTTCTTC	CASSQAERGGSYNEQFF
once	TRBD2	TRBJ2-7	15	TRBV20-1	TGCAGTGCTAGAGTATCCAGCGGGGGCCTTTTCGAGCAGTACTTC	CSARVSSGGLFEQYF
NA	NA	TRBJ2-7	16	TRBV27	TGTGCCAGCAGAGAATCCCGTGGTGGCCCCTCCTACGAGCAGTACTTC	CASRESRGGPSYEQYF
NA	NA	TRBJ1-2	14	TRBV12-3/TRBV12-4	TGTGCCAGCAGTCCCATGGGGGGGAGGTATGGCTACACCTTC	CASSPMGGRYGYTF
NA	NA	TRBJ2-5	15	TRBV5-1	TGCGCCAGCAGCTCCTTGCCCCTCTACCAAGAGACCCAGTACTTC	CASSSLPLYQETQYF
NA	TRBD2	TRBJ2-5	17	TRBV24-1	TGTGCCACCAGTGATTTATCGGGGACTAGCGGGGAAGAGACCCAGTACTTC	CATSDLSGTSGEETQYF
few	NA	TRBJ2-7	12	TRBV7-2	TGTGCCAGCAGCTTTACAGGGAACGAGCAGTACTTC	CASSFTGNEQYF
NA	NA	TRBJ2-5	13	TRBV7-2	TGTGCCAGCAGCGCCCAAGAGGGTGAGACCCAGTACTTC	CASSAQEGETQYF